This TCR beta chain was recovered during a study of CD8 T cells in ankylosing spondylitis. This clonotype appeared many times. The antigen remains undetermined. Overall study results and limits: The study looked at matched synovial fluid samples from ankylosing spondylitis patients. Disease-linked clones were reported to be significantly enriched there. Disease-linked clones had a CD8+ phenotype and relatively low frequency in peripheral blood. There was a TCR beta motif, made of fewer than 10 highly homologous variants, that appeared characteristic of ankylosing spondylitis blood.

For TCR beta, libraries came from quantitative 5'-RACE with molecular barcodes. Using its own MiXCR run on the 5' RACE reads, TCRdb lists one record per CDR3 protein. The sample lists roughly 42,000 distinct CDR3 sequences; 2.5% to 3% were seen once. V was clipped by 3 bases and J by 1 base; unmatched bases: 3. Germline V lookup: CDR1 SGDLS, CDR2 YYNGEE. The CDR3 has 15 amino acids. This TCR was sampled from a male donor with ankylosing spondylitis or in good health (not recorded which). The genes are TRBV9 and TRBJ2-2, with 7 bases fitting TRBD1. The material sequenced was blood, either unsorted or a sorted T cell fraction (not recorded which). The CDR3 sequence is CASSGRDRNTGELFF. The DNA for the CDR3 is TGTGCCAGCAGCGGCCGGGACAGGAACACCGGGGAGCTGTTTTTT.